This TCR beta chain derives from a study of blood T cell repertoires in COVID-19. Study in general: The United States, Italy and Spain were the sources of the acute and convalescent COVID-19 samples. T cells, B-cell-depleted T cells, or PBMCs provided the cDNA or gDNA that served as material.

With regard to this clone: Other DNA sequences within the sample encode an identical CDR3.

This CDR3 comprises 13 residues. Germline V gives CDR1 SGHTA, CDR2 FQGTGA. The ends were cut back, 2 bases at V and 2 bases at J, with 6 bases in the middle. Original data processing: Amplification of reference gene primers was used by the study to estimate nucleated cell counts. Profiling relied on immunoSEQ multiplex PCR, and the TCRdb table lists in-frame clones only, not all of them. V, J and clone size were drawn from that table, and D and trimming were deduced from the DNA. The profile shows 65,000 to 90,000 clones, about 80% of them singletons. The TCR was taken from a human donor in a cohort sampled during active COVID-19. The sequenced sample was peripheral blood. The V call is TRBV7-3, the J call TRBJ1-1, with D uncertain. DNA of the CDR3: TGTGCCAGCAGCTTACAGGTTAACACTGAAGCTTTCTTT. Protein: CASSLQVNTEAFF.